The 3 T cell receptor beta chains presented below share a single source sample, sequenced in a study of response to subunit inactivated influenza vaccine. TCRdb re-called the RT-PCR reads with MiXCR, one entry per CDR3 protein. The table shows more than 450,000 distinct CDR3 sequences, with approximately 10% occurring only once. Specimen: PBMCs from blood, collected on the day of vaccination. All receptors derive from a man aged 45-60 years who received an inactivated influenza vaccine.

This rearrangement joins TRBV5-4 to TRBJ2-3; TRBD1 agrees at 10 bases. V lost 3 bases and J lost 2; bases outside the gene matches: 6. Germline V gene sequence: CDR1 SGHNT, CDR2 YYREEE (reference sequence). The CDR3 is 16 amino acids. CDR3 DNA: TGTGCCAGCAGCTACAGACAGGGGGCAAACACAGATACGCAGTATTTT. It translates to CASSYRQGANTDTQYF.

This clonotype has a handful of counts. The gene calls are TRBV5-6 and TRBJ2-2; no definite D call. The CDR3 totals 16 residues. Trimming removed 2 bases from V and 1 base from J, with 12 bases in between. Germline V gene data show CDR1 as SGHDT and CDR2 as YYEEEE. The CDR3 spells CASSFFLRQNTGELFF. Written as DNA, the CDR3 is TGTGCCAGCAGCTTCTTTCTGCGACAGAACACCGGGGAGCTGTTTTTT.

The CDR3 bases are TGTGCCAGCAGTTTAGCAGGGAGGGATCAGCCCCAGCATTTT. This encodes CASSLAGRDQPQHF. The J gene is TRBJ1-5, the V gene TRBV12-3 or TRBV12-4; D is ambiguous. This CDR3 region has 14 residues. Trimming pared 0 bases from V and 5 bases from J, leaving 8 bases between.